This paragraph covers one TCR beta chain sequence. Its antigen is currently unknown. The data were obtained in a study of vaccination effects on CD4 cells after COVID-19. Study conclusions and caveats: Marked clonal contraction of both clone types appeared late after vaccination.

TCRdb keeps only in-frame clones here, not all; method: immunoSEQ multiplex PCR. The sample has approximately 82,000 clones, around 76% seen once. The V and J ends lost 4 bases and 7 bases, in that order; junction bases with no gene match: 15. The CDR3 has 16 residues. Germline assignment: CDR1 SGHDN and CDR2 FVKESK. Peptide-pool stimulation followed by sequencing identified expanded antigen-specific CD4+ clonotypes in the ViraFEST assay. Once cultured for 10 days, the cells underwent separation to obtain CD4+ T cells. The rearrangement links TRBV14 to TRBJ1-2, with 7 bases aligning to TRBD1. This receptor was taken from a human donor who received a COVID-19 vaccine. This material consisted of CD4+ T cells from PBMCs cultured with HCoV-229E spike peptides, taken before COVID-19 vaccination. CDR3 sequence (DNA): TGTGCCAGCAGCCGCTCGCCGCTACGAGACAGGGTTGGCTACACCTTC. Residues: CASSRSPLRDRVGYTF.